The 11 T cell receptor beta chains reported below all come from one sample, sequenced in a study of blood T cell repertoires in COVID-19. Some clones are missing from TCRdb's copy, which holds only in-frame ones; the method was immunoSEQ multiplex PCR. The profile shows about 190,000 clones, 88% of them singletons. Sequenced: peripheral blood. These receptors were collected from a human donor in a cohort sampled during active COVID-19.

The J gene is TRBJ1-6, the V gene TRBV27; the D gene is possibly TRBD1 (6 bases). V dropped 3 bases and J dropped 9 bases, with 12 bases sitting between them. Germline CDR1 MNHEY, CDR2 SMNVEV (reference sequence). This CDR3 has 14 amino acids. CDR3 in amino acids: CASSFKGDISPLHF. CDR3 DNA: TGTGCCAGCAGTTTCAAGGGGGACATTTCACCCCTCCACTTT.

Here the CDR3 reads CASSSPLAGGLGTGELFF. The DNA for the CDR3 is TGTGCCAGCAGTTCCCCTCTAGCGGGGGGGCTGGGCACCGGGGAGCTGTTTTTT. The chain combines TRBV6-7 with TRBJ2-2, with 12 bases identical to TRBD2. TRBV6-7 is labeled an ORF, and its function is uncertain. The CDR3 has 18 amino acids. V was pared by 4 bases and J by 4 bases, with 10 bases of the junction left unmatched.

J is TRBJ2-7 and V is TRBV27, with TRBD1 matching 7 bases. Germline V CDR1 and CDR2: MNHEY, SMNVEV (reference sequence). The J segment lost 2 bases and the V segment lost 0 bases, leaving 1 base of the junction unmatched. There are 14 residues in the CDR3. CDR3 loop: CASSLSGTAYEQYF. CDR3 nucleotides: TGTGCCAGCAGTTTATCCGGGACAGCCTACGAGCAGTACTTC.

This rearrangement joins TRBV9 to TRBJ2-7, with 7 bases aligning to TRBD2. Germline V lookup: CDR1 SGDLS, CDR2 YYNGEE. The J segment lost 2 bases and the V segment lost 4 bases, leaving 9 bases of the junction unmatched. CDR3 length: 15 residues. The CDR3 loop reads CASSLGRASTYEQYF. In nucleotides, the CDR3 is TGTGCCAGCAGCTTAGGGAGGGCGTCGACCTACGAGCAGTACTTC. Drawing the rest from reference TRBV9 and TRBJ2-7, the complete variable domain is DSGVTQTPKHLITATGQRVTLRCSPRSGDLSVYWYQQSLDQGLQFLIQYYNGEERAKGNILERFSAQQFPDLHSELNLSSLELGDSALYFCASSLGRASTYEQYFGPGTRLTVT.

The chain recombines TRBV15 with TRBJ1-3; possibly TRBD1 for D (6 bases). V dropped 0 bases and J dropped 0 bases, with 12 bases sitting between them. From germline, CDR1 is LNHNV and CDR2 YYDKDF (reference sequence). The CDR3 contains 17 residues. CDR3 region: CATSRDQTGHSGNTIYF. The CDR3 DNA follows: TGTGCCACCAGCAGAGATCAGACAGGACACTCTGGAAACACCATATATTTT. The full variable domain, completed using reference TRBV15 and TRBJ1-3, is DAMVIQNPRYQVTQFGKPVTLSCSQTLNHNVMYWYQQKSSQAPKLLFHYYDKDFNNEADTPDNFQSRRPNTSFCFLDIRSPGLGDTAMYLCATSRDQTGHSGNTIYFGEGSWLTVV.

The chain employs TRBV9 and TRBJ2-3; 10 bases fit TRBD2. The CDR3 sequence is 16 residues long. Trimming removed 7 bases from V and 0 bases from J; junction bases left unmatched: 8. CDR1 SGDLS and CDR2 YYNGEE come from the germline V gene. The CDR3 loop is CASGLGTSVSTDTQYF. The DNA of the CDR3 is TGTGCCAGCGGGTTGGGGACTAGCGTTAGCACAGATACGCAGTATTTT.

The V gene is TRBV19, the J gene TRBJ2-7; 14 bases are a match to TRBD2. Germline CDR1 reads LNHDA; CDR2 reads SQIVND (reference sequence). The CDR3 runs 17 residues. V shed 3 bases and J 0 bases; nucleotides not matched to a gene: 4. In DNA form, the CDR3 reads TGTGCCAGTAGTATTCGACTAGCGGGGGGGAGCTCCTACGAGCAGTACTTC. Its translation: CASSIRLAGGSSYEQYF.

CDR3 protein: CSVEGGTGYTGELFF. The CDR3 bases are TGCAGCGTTGAAGGCGGGACAGGGTATACCGGGGAGCTGTTTTTT. The chain uses TRBV29-1 and TRBJ2-2; 9 bases agree with TRBD1. Losses at the gene ends were 1 base for V and 5 bases for J; bases not matched to a gene: 5. The CDR3 runs 15 residues. Germline CDR1 reads SQVTM; CDR2 reads ANQGSEA.

The chain is built from TRBV6-5 and TRBJ2-7, with D possibly TRBD2 on 6 matching bases. Trimming left V 3 bases short and J 7 bases short, with 22 bases between. Germline loops: CDR1 MNHEY, CDR2 SVGAGI. This CDR3 contains 16 residues. The chain's CDR3 is CASSYGAGRPVREQYF. The CDR3 DNA reads TGTGCCAGCAGTTATGGTGCGGGGAGACCCGTGCGGGAGCAGTACTTC.

The CDR3 bases are TGTGCCAGCAGTTTACAGGCAGGGGGGTACGAGCAGTACTTC. It translates to CASSLQAGGYEQYF. V gene TRBV27 combines with J gene TRBJ2-7, with D maybe TRBD1 (7 bases). Germline values: CDR1 MNHEY, CDR2 SMNVEV (reference sequence). This CDR3 is built from 14 residues. Between the trimmed V and J ends, which lost 2 bases and 4 bases, there was a span of 12 bases.

The chain joins TRBV2 to TRBJ1-3; tentatively, D is TRBD1 (6 bases). V was shortened by 6 bases and J by 0 bases, with 12 bases between the two germline ends. CDR1 SNHLY and CDR2 FYNNEI come from the germline V gene. The CDR3 totals 15 residues. CDR3 nucleotides: TGTGCCAGCAGAGAACAGGGAGGCTCTGGAAACACCATATATTTT. Protein: CASREQGGSGNTIYF.